This TCR beta chain was observed in a study of Ad26.COV2.S vaccination and SARS-CoV-2 variants (dated by TCRdb to the early 2020s). Regarding the study in general: Donors in the vaccine arm were drawn from COV1001, a phase I-IIa trial of Ad26.COV2.S in healthy adults that was multicentre, randomized, double-blind and placebo-controlled. Ad26.COV2.S was given intramuscularly at 5x10^10 or 1x10^11 viral particles, as a single shot or as two shots 56 days apart. The specificity and breadth of SARS-CoV-2-reactive T cell receptors after Ad26.COV2.S vaccination were assessed by TCRbeta repertoire sequencing. The TCR-sequenced set comprised around 32 samples: around 20 Ad26.COV2.S vaccine recipients, 5 placebo recipients and 8 SARS-CoV-2 convalescent individuals. Trial participants were randomized into five groups of five, in which low-dose or high-dose Ad26.COV2.S was given once or twice, or placebo was given on both occasions. Investigators did not know the trial group allocation while performing experiments and assessing outcomes.

As concerns this clone: The antigen it recognizes is unknown. No quality values exist for individual bases; no much larger clone is one base distant.

The immunoSEQ Assay was the method used to sequence TCRbeta CDR3 regions. After extraction, genomic DNA underwent amplification by bias-controlled multiplex PCR, followed by high-throughput sequencing. In the source study's methods: Collapsing and filtering of sequences were performed to quantify the absolute abundance of each unique TCRbeta CDR3 region. Usable DNA was measured by amplifying reference genes present in all nucleated cells, and TCRbeta template counts were normalized to that usable DNA to estimate T cell fraction. Repertoire TCRs were annotated as SARS-CoV-2-specific when V gene, CDR3 amino acid sequence and J gene were exactly matched to a known reactive TCR set. The reference SARS-CoV-2 TCR set came from MIRA and was filtered for enrichment in COVID-19-positive ImmuneCODE repertoires, removing public or cross-reactive TCRs. Using the MIRA antigens, annotated TCRs were further analysed by specific ORF or by position within an ORF. Breadth was defined as annotated unique rearrangements over total unique productive rearrangements; depth was the summed frequency of those rearrangements. Two-sided Wilcoxon rank-sum tests were used to compare TCR breadth between groups. The clones in this table, taken by TCRdb from immuneACCESS, are in-frame only. Not every clone is retained; where verified, under half of the shortfall comes from an unresolved V gene, and the cause of the rest is unknown. V, J and clone size reflect that table, while D and trimming were determined from the DNA. The sample table records more than 250,000 clones; 80% to 90% of these occur just once. Around 3% of the sample comes from the top ten.

According to the study, the label for this sample's treatment or condition signals: 15 to 20 received Ad26.COV2.S at low or high dose, single or two shots; about five received placebo; per-sample allocation not given. Repertoires of vaccine and placebo recipients were sequenced from samples taken on day 63 after the first injection. Cohort 1b enrolled about two dozen adults aged 18-55 years at a single site in Boston, USA, between 29 July and 7 August 2020. Ad26.COV2.S was a replication-incompetent adenovirus type 26 vector expressing a prefusion-stabilized SARS-CoV-2 spike protein from the original Wuhan strain. CDR1 and CDR2 are read off the germline V gene as MGHRA and YSYEKL. V gives up 4 bases and J gives up 1 base, and the segment between their germline ends measures 14 bases. From cysteine to phenylalanine, the CDR3 is 15 amino acids long. Kept here is only the CDR3 DNA, which spans 45 bases and is read in frame from base 1.

What the work shows at the level of the full study, not this receptor alone: It was noted by the authors that total T cell responses may have been underestimated by the TCR breadth and depth analyses. The study lacked the statistical power to compare responses across vaccine doses or regimens. Comparable non-spike TCR breadth was observed between vaccine and placebo recipients, consistent with only spike being contained in the vaccine. Ad26.COV2.S recipients had higher spike-specific TCR breadth than placebo recipients (P = 0.0014). After vaccination, substantial breadth of spike-specific CD8+ and CD4+ T cell responses was reported.

The sample was peripheral blood, taken in a trial of Ad26.COV2.S vaccine versus placebo. The clonotype was recovered from a person aged 18-65 years who received the Ad26.COV2.S COVID-19 vaccine or a placebo. The chain couples TRBV4-1 to TRBJ2-7; no confident D gene assignment can be made. This receptor carries the CDR3 CASSLADWVSYEQYF. The DNA reads TGCGCCAGCAGCCTAGCTGATTGGGTTTCCTACGAGCAGTACTTC.